These T cell receptor beta chains were read from a single sample in a study of control samples from healthy donors and cancer patients. Data came from immunoSEQ multiplex PCR; TCRdb stores just in-frame clones and leaves some out. Counted here are roughly 150,000 clones, roughly 89% occurring once; the ten biggest clones make up just under 5%. Sequenced input: blood. These receptors were obtained from a man aged 25 to 40 in good health. Each CDR3 is given with its conserved first and last residue. Fields, in order: CDR3 protein, V gene.

CDR3aa: CSVLLTAETQYF
v_gene: TRBV29-1

CDR3aa: CTVVEGVDTQYF
v_gene: TRBV29-1

CDR3aa: CSARRVTEAFF
v_gene: TRBV20-1

CDR3aa: CASSPLRGTGYTGELFF
v_gene: TRBV5-4

CDR3aa: CASRMETASNEKLFF
v_gene: TRBV19

CDR3aa: CSASRSEGRGAYTF
v_gene: TRBV20-1

CDR3aa: CASSDSSTGVTDTQYF
v_gene: TRBV6-4

CDR3aa: CASSERGLTEAFF
v_gene: TRBV6-1

CDR3aa: CASSFTRGRGTGELFF
v_gene: TRBV7-9

CDR3aa: CASSLDRGAHYEQYF
v_gene: TRBV7-2

CDR3aa: CASSLVWEGQGLYEQYF
v_gene: TRBV11-3

CDR3aa: CASSPTWGLGYEQYF
v_gene: TRBV5-5

CDR3aa: CASSHRTDPVEKLFF
v_gene: TRBV7-6

CDR3aa: CASSLDGVALAPLHF
v_gene: TRBV5-4

CDR3aa: CASSPYGSGTSTDTQYF
v_gene: TRBV6-2/TRBV6-3

CDR3aa: CASSSTGQGLTNQPQHF
v_gene: TRBV5-6